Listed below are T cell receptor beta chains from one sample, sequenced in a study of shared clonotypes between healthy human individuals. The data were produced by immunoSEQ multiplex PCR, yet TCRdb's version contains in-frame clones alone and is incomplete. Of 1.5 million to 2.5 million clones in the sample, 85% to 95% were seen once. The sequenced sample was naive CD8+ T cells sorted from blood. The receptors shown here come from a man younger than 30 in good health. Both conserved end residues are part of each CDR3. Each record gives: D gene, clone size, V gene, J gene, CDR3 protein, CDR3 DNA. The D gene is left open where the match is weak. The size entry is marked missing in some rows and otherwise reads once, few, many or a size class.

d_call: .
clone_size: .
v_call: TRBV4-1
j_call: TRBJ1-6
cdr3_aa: CASSQEASSSSYNSPLHF
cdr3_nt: TGCGCCAGCAGCCAAGAGGCTTCCTCTAGCTCCTATAATTCACCCCTCCACTTT

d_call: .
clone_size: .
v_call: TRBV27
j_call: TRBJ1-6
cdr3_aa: CASSLGTHSPLHF
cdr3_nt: TGTGCCAGCAGTTTAGGAACCCATTCACCCCTCCACTTT

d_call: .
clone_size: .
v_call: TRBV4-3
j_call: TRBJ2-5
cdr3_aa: CASSQDPDLAPQETQYF
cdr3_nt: TGCGCCAGCAGCCAAGATCCGGATTTAGCGCCTCAAGAGACCCAGTACTTC

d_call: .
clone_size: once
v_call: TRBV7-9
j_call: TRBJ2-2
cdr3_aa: CASSLGLTNTGELFF
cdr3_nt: TGTGCCAGCAGCTTAGGTCTAACGAACACCGGGGAGCTGTTTTTT

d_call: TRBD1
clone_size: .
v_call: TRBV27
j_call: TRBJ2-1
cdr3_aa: CASSLTGAPNEQFF
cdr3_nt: TGTGCCAGCAGCCTGACAGGGGCTCCCAATGAGCAGTTCTTC

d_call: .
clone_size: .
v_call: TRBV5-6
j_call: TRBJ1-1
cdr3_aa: CASSAGVAIAEAFF
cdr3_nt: TGTGCCAGCAGCGCGGGGGTCGCTATCGCTGAAGCTTTCTTT

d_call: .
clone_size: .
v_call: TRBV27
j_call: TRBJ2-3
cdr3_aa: CASRADTDTQYF
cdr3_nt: TGTGCCAGCAGGGCTGATACAGATACGCAGTATTTT

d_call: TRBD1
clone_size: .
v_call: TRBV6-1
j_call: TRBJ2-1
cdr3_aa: CASSGGQGSRNEQFF
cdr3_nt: TGTGCCAGCAGTGGGGGACAGGGGTCGCGCAATGAGCAGTTCTTC

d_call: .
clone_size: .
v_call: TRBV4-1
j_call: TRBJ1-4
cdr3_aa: CASSRIQVDNEKLFF
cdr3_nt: TGCGCCAGCAGCCGCATACAGGTGGATAATGAAAAACTGTTTTTT

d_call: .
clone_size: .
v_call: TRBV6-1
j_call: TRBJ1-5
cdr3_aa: CATHSTGNWGQPQHF
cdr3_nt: TGTGCCACCCATTCAACCGGGAACTGGGGTCAGCCCCAGCATTTT

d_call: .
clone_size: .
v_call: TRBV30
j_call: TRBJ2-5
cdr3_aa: CAWSASRDGTGETQYF
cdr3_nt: TGTGCCTGGAGTGCCTCCAGGGACGGGACGGGGGAGACCCAGTACTTC

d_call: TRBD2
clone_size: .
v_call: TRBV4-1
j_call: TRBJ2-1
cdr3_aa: CASSQGTNSGGEQFF
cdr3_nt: TGCGCCAGCAGCCAAGGGACAAACTCGGGGGGGGAGCAGTTCTTC

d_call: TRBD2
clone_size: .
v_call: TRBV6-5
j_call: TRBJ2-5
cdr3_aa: CASSYTSGNIETQYF
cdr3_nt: TGTGCCAGCAGTTACACTAGCGGGAACATAGAGACCCAGTACTTC

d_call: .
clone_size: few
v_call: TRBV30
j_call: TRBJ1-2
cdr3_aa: CAWSVDGSYGYTF
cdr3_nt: TGTGCCTGGAGTGTAGACGGGTCTTATGGCTACACCTTC

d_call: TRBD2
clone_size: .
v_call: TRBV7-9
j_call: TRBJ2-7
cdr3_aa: CASSLGTSAYEQYF
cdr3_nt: TGTGCCAGCAGCTTGGGGACTAGCGCCTACGAGCAGTACTTC

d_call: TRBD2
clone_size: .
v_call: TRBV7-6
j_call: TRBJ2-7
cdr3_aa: CASSLEASGLYEQYF
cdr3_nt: TGTGCCAGCAGCTTAGAAGCTAGCGGGCTCTACGAGCAGTACTTC

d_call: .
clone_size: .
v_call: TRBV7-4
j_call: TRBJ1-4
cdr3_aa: CASSLSPTRNEKLFF
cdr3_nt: TGTGCCAGCAGCCTGAGTCCGACTAGAAATGAAAAACTGTTTTTT

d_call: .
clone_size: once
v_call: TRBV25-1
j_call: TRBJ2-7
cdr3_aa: CASSDPAGGVDEQYF
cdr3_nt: TGTGCCAGCAGTGACCCGGCAGGTGGAGTAGACGAGCAGTACTTC

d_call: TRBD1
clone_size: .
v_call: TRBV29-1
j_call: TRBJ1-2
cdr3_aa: CSVVRGDRGVYGYTF
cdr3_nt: TGCAGCGTTGTTCGTGGGGACAGGGGTGTCTATGGCTACACCTTC

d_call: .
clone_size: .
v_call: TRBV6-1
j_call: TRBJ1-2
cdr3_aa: CASSEGGQLYGYTF
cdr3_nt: TGTGCCAGCAGTGAAGGGGGACAACTATATGGCTACACCTTC

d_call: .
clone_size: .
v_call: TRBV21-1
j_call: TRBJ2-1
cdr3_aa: CASVAGAHRDNNEQFF
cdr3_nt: TGTGCCAGTGTAGCGGGGGCCCACAGGGATAACAATGAGCAGTTCTTC

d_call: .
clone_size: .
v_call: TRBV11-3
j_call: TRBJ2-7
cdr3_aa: CASSPRGSYEQYF
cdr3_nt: TGTGCCAGCAGCCCCCGGGGCTCCTACGAGCAGTACTTC

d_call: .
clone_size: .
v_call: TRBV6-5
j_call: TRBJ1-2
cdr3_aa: CASSLEGGYYGYTF
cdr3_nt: TGTGCCAGCAGTTTAGAGGGGGGATACTATGGCTACACCTTC

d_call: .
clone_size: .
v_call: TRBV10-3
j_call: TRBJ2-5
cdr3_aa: CAISASRDTQETQYF
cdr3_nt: TGTGCCATCAGTGCTTCCCGGGACACCCAAGAGACCCAGTACTTC

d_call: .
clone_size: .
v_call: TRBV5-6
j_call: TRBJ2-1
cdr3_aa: CASTAGAVGSYNEQFF
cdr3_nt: TGTGCCAGCACCGCGGGGGCCGTAGGCTCCTACAATGAGCAGTTCTTC

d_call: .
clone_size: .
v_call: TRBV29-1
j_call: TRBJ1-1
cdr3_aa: CSVEREEAFF
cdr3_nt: TGCAGCGTTGAACGGGAGGAAGCTTTCTTT

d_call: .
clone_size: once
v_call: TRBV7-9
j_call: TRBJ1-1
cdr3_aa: CASSSGEVNTEAFF
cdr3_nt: TGTGCCAGCAGCTCAGGGGAAGTGAACACTGAAGCTTTCTTT

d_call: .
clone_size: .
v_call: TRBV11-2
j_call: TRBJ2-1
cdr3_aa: CASSLVAGDEQFF
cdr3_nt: TGTGCCAGCAGCTTAGTAGCAGGGGATGAGCAGTTCTTC

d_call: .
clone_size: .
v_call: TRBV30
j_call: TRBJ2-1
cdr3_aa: CAWKELYNEQFF
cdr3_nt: TGTGCCTGGAAAGAGCTATACAATGAGCAGTTCTTC

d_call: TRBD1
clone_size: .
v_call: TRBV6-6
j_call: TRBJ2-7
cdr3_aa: CASEQGDEQYF
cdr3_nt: TGTGCCAGTGAGCAGGGGGACGAGCAGTACTTC

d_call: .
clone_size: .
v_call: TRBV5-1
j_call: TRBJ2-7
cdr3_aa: CASSLGLLDEQYF
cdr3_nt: TGCGCCAGCAGCTTGGGACTTCTCGACGAGCAGTACTTC

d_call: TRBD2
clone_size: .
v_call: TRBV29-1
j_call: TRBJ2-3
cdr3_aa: CSVEGTAGGDTDTQYF
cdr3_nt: TGCAGCGTTGAAGGCACAGCCGGGGGGGACACAGATACGCAGTATTTT

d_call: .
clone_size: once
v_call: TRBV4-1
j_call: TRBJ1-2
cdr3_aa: CASSHSGQALYGYTF
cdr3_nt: TGCGCCAGCAGCCACTCGGGCCAGGCCCTCTATGGCTACACCTTC

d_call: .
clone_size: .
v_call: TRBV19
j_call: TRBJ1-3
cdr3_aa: CASSRDLSSGNTIYF
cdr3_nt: TGTGCCAGTAGCCGGGACTTATCCTCTGGAAACACCATATATTTT

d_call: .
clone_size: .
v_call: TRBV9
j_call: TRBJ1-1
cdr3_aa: CASSVTENTEAFF
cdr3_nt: TGTGCCAGCAGCGTAACGGAGAACACTGAAGCTTTCTTT

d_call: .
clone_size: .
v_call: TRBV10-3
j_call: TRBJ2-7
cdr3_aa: CAIRAYREGLDEQYF
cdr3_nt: TGTGCCATCAGAGCCTACAGGGAGGGATTGGACGAGCAGTACTTC

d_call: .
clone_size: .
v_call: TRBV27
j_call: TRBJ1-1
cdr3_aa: CASSLTGNTEAFF
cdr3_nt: TGTGCCAGCAGTCTGACAGGAAACACTGAAGCTTTCTTT

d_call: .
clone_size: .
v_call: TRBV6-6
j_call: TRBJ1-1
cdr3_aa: CASSYSLRNMNTEAFF
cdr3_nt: TGTGCCAGCAGTTACTCCCTGAGGAACATGAACACTGAAGCTTTCTTT

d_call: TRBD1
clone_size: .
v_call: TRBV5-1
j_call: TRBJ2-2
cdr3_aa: CASSSNRGEDLNTGELFF
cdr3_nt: TGCGCCAGCAGCTCAAACAGGGGGGAAGACCTAAACACCGGGGAGCTGTTTTTT

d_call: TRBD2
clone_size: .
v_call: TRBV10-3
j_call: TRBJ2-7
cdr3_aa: CATLAGDSYEQYF
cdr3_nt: TGTGCCACTCTAGCGGGGGACTCCTACGAGCAGTACTTC

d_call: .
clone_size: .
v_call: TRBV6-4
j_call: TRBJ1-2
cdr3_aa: CASSENLNHGYTF
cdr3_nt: TGTGCCAGCAGTGAGAACCTGAATCATGGCTACACCTTC

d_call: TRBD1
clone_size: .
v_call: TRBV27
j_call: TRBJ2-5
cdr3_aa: CASSLIQSGTGAMETQYF
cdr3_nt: TGTGCCAGCAGTCTAATACAGTCCGGGACAGGCGCCATGGAGACCCAGTACTTC

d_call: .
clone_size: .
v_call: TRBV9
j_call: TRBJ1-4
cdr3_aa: CASSGFGRTNEKLFF
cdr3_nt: TGTGCCAGCAGCGGATTTGGCAGAACTAATGAAAAACTGTTTTTT

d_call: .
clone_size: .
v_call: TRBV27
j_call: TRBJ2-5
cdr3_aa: CASSPFGIQETQYF
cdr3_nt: TGTGCCAGCAGTCCTTTTGGGATTCAAGAGACCCAGTACTTC

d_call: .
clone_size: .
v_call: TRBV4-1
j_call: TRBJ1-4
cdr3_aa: CASSRGAPTNEKLFF
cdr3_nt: TGCGCCAGCAGCCGGGGGGCACCCACTAATGAAAAACTGTTTTTT

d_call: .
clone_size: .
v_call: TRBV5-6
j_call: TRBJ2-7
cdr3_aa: CASSLGGAEQYF
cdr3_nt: TGTGCCAGCAGCTTGGGGGGAGCGGAGCAGTACTTC

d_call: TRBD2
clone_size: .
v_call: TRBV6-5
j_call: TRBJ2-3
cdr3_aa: CASSSLAGEGSDTQYF
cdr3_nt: TGTGCCAGCAGTTCGCTAGCGGGAGAGGGGTCAGATACGCAGTATTTT

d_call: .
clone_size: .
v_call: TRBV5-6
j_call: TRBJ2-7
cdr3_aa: CASSSRASYEQYF
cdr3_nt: TGTGCCAGCAGCTCACGAGCGTCCTACGAGCAGTACTTC

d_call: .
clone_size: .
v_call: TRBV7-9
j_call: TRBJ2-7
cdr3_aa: CASSPSGDYEQYF
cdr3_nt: TGTGCCAGCAGCCCATCCGGGGATTACGAGCAGTACTTC

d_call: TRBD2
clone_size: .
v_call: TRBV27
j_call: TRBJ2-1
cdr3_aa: CASGTSGAHNEQFF
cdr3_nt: TGTGCCAGCGGGACTAGCGGGGCCCACAATGAGCAGTTCTTC

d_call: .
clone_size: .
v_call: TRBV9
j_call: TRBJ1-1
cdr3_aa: CASSVEGQAYTEAFF
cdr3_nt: TGTGCCAGCAGCGTAGAGGGACAAGCCTACACTGAAGCTTTCTTT

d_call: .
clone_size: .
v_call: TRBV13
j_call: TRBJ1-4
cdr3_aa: CASSSRGATNEKLFF
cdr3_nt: TGTGCCAGCAGCTCCCGGGGTGCAACTAATGAAAAACTGTTTTTT

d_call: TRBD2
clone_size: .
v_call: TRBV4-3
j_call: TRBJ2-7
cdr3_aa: CASSQELAIYEQYF
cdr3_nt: TGCGCCAGCAGCCAAGAACTAGCGATCTACGAGCAGTACTTC